This T cell receptor beta chain was identified during a study of shared clonotypes between healthy human individuals. Study results and caveats: Inspection by rarefaction showed sorted-subset sequencing to be incomplete despite large depth. It was observed that approximately 5% of naive CD4 clonotypes were shared across several donors.

Naive CD8 cells, CD45RO-negative and positively selected for CCR7, excluded terminally differentiated effector memory CD45RA+ cells. Study donors comprised healthy, HIV-negative adults devoid of recent acute infection or vaccination. There were only Caucasian adults among the donors, and all lived in Nashville, Tennessee. Turning to this clone: As yet, its antigen is unknown.

Germline CDR1 and CDR2: SEHNR and FQNEAQ (reference sequence). V lost 5 bases and J lost 1, with 8 bases in between. The CDR3 consists of 14 residues. Repertoires were generated with immunoSEQ multiplex PCR, while TCRdb's copy carries only in-frame clones and drops some. Altogether about 2.1 million clones are present, 93% being singletons, with the ten largest covering approximately 1.6%. The V call is TRBV7-9, the J call TRBJ2-2; no firm D call. This receptor was taken from a man aged 18-30 years in good health. Some clones in this sample may be carry-over from other donors' samples. The sequenced sample was naive CD8+ T cells from PBMCs. This chain's CDR3 is CASSPRQNTGELFF. The CDR3 nucleotides are TGTGCCAGCAGCCCCCGGCAGAACACCGGGGAGCTGTTTTTT.